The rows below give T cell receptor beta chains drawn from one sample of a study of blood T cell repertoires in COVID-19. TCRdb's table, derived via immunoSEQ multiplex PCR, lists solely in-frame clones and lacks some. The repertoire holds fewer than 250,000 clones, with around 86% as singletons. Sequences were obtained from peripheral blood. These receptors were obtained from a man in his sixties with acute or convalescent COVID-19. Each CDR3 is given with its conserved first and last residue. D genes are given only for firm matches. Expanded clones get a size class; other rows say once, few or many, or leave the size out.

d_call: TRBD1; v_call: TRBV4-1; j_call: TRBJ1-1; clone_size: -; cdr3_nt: TGCGCCAGCAGCCAAGATGTTGGGGTAAAGGGGGCGGCTTTCTTT; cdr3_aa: CASSQDVGVKGAAFF
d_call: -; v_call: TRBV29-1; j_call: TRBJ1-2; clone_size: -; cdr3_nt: TGCAGCGTGACCAGGGCTAACTATGGCTACACCTTC; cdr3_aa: CSVTRANYGYTF
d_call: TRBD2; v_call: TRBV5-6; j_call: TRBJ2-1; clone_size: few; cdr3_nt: TGTGCCAGCAGCCCTGGACTAGCGGGGGGGCCGCGGTACAATGAGCAGTTCTTC; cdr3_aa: CASSPGLAGGPRYNEQFF
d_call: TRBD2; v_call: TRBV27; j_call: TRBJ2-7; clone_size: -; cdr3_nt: TGTGCCAGCAAAGGGCTAGCGGGGGGGCCATGGTCCTACGAGCAGTACTTC; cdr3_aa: CASKGLAGGPWSYEQYF
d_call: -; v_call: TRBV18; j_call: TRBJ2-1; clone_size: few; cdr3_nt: TGTGCCAGCTCACCTTCCCTCTTAGCGTCCGCCATCTACAATGAGCAGTTCTTC; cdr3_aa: CASSPSLLASAIYNEQFF
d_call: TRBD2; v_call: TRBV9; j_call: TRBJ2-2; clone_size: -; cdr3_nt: TGTGCCAGCAGCGTAGCTAGCGGGGGGGCGTTCACCGGGGAGCTGTTTTTT; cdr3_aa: CASSVASGGAFTGELFF
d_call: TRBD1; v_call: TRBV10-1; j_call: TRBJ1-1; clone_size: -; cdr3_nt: TGCGCCAGCAGCCTGGACAGGGCGCTCACTGAAGCTTTCTTT; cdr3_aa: CASSLDRALTEAFF
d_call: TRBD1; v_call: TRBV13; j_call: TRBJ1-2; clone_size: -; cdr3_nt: TGTGCCAGCAGCTCCCCGGACAGGGATAGCTACACCTTC; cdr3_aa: CASSSPDRDSYTF
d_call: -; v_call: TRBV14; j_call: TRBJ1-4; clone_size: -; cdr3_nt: TGTGCCAGCAGCCAAGATAAAGGTCAGGGCAGTGAAAAACTGTTTTTT; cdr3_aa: CASSQDKGQGSEKLFF
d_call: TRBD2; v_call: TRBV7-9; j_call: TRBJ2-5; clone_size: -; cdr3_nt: TGTGCCAGCAGCCCCCCCCGGGGGGGACGGGAGACCCAGTACTTC; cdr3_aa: CASSPPRGGRETQYF
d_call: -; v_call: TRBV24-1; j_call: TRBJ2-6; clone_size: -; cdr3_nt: TGTGCCACCAGTGGTGGCCCTTCTGGGGCCAACGTCCTGACTTTC; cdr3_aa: CATSGGPSGANVLTF
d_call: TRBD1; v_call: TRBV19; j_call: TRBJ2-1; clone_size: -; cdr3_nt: TGTGCCAGTAGTACCGACAGGGGGCTTGAGCAGTTCTTC; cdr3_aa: CASSTDRGLEQFF
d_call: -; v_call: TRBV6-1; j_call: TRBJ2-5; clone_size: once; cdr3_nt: TGTGCCAGCAGTGAACGTCTCGAGACCCAGTACTTC; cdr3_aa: CASSERLETQYF
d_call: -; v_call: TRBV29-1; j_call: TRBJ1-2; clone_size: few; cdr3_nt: TGCAGCGTTGAACAGTACTATGGCTACACCTTC; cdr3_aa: CSVEQYYGYTF
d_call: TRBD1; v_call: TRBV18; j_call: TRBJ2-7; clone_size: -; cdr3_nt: TGTGCCAGCTCACCAGCCGGGACAGCCACCTACGAGCAGTACTTC; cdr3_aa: CASSPAGTATYEQYF
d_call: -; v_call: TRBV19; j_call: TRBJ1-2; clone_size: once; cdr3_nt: TGTGCCAGTAGTACCGACAAGCGGCCCTTGGGCTACACCTTC; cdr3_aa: CASSTDKRPLGYTF
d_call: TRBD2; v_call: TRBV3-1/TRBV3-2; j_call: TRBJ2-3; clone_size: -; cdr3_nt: TGTGCCGGTGGACGGGGGGGCGCGTCAGATACGCAGTATTTT; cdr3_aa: CAGGRGGASDTQYF
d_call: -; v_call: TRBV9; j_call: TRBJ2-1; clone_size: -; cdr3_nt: TGTGCCAGCAGCGTAGAGGGGCCGAGCTCCTACAATGAGCAGTTCTTC; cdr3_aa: CASSVEGPSSYNEQFF
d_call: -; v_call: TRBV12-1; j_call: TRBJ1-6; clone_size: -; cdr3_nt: TGTGCCAGCAGCTTTGCGCAAAACCGGGACAGGGGGATAGGTTGGGGTTCACCCCTCCACTTT; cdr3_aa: CASSFAQNRDRGIGWGSPLHF
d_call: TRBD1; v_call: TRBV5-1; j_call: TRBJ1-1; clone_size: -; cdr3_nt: TGCGCCAGCAGCACGGGACAGGGGTACACTGAAGCTTTCTTT; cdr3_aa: CASSTGQGYTEAFF
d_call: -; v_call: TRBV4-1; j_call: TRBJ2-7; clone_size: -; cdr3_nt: TGCGCCAGCAGCCAAGATCCGACCTTGGGCGAACAGGGTTACGAGCAGTACTTC; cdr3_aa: CASSQDPTLGEQGYEQYF
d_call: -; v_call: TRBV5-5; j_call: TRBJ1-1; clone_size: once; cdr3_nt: TGTGCCAGCAGCTTGGGCCCCCAGGGTGGAACTGAAGCTTTCTTT; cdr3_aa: CASSLGPQGGTEAFF
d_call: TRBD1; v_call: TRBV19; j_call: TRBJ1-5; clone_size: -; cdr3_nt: TGTGCCAGTAGTACCCGACAGGGGGGGGGAGGCAATCAGCCCCAGCATTTT; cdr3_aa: CASSTRQGGGGNQPQHF
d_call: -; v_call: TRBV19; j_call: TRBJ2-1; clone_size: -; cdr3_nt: TGTGCCAGTACCGTTCGGGGGAATAGCTACAATGAGCAGTTCTTC; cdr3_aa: CASTVRGNSYNEQFF
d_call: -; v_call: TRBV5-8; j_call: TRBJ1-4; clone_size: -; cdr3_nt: TGTGCCAGCAGCTTGGCCCCAGGGAATATCAATGAAAAACTGTTTTTT; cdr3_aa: CASSLAPGNINEKLFF
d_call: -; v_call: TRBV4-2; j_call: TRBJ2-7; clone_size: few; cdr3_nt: TGTGCCAGCGGTCTAGGAACCTACGAGCAGTACTTC; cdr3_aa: CASGLGTYEQYF